Presented here are 27 T cell receptor beta chains from one specimen sequenced in a study of blood T cell repertoires in COVID-19. Repertoires were generated with immunoSEQ multiplex PCR, while TCRdb's copy carries only in-frame clones and drops some. This table has about 220,000 clones, roughly 81% appearing once. Sequenced material: peripheral blood. The receptors here all came from a middle-aged man who had recovered from COVID-19.

J is TRBJ1-5 and V is TRBV5-8, with 11 nucleotides matching TRBD1. The trim removed 4 bases at V and 4 bases at J, leaving 7 bases unmatched. The CDR3 totals 16 residues. Germline CDR1 is SGHTS and CDR2 is YDEGEE. CDR3 sequence reads: CASSNRDRGYNQPQHF. The CDR3 coding sequence is TGTGCCAGCAGCAACCGGGACAGGGGGTATAATCAGCCCCAGCATTTT.

V gene TRBV5-1 combines with J gene TRBJ2-3; the D gene is possibly TRBD2 (6 bases). This CDR3 region has 15 residues. Germline CDR1 is SGHRS and CDR2 is YFSETQ. V gave up 0 bases and J gave up 4 bases, with 12 bases separating them. CDR3 in DNA: TGCGCCAGCAGCTTGGGGGGAGCGGGCTCAGATACGCAGTATTTT. Its protein is CASSLGGAGSDTQYF.

The chain is built from TRBV27 and TRBJ2-7; 10 bases are shared with TRBD1. V gave up 4 bases and J gave up 3 bases; unmatched junction bases: 6. This CDR3 comprises 15 residues. Germline CDR1 reads MNHEY; CDR2 reads SMNVEV (reference sequence). Written as DNA, the CDR3 is TGTGCCAGCAGTTACCGGACAGGGGGAGACTACGAGCAGTACTTC. Its protein is CASSYRTGGDYEQYF.

V gene TRBV4-1 combines with J gene TRBJ2-5, with no clear D. V lost 5 bases and J 2 bases, leaving 18 bases between the germline ends. CDR3 length equals 16 residues. Germline assignment: CDR1 MGHRA and CDR2 YSYEKL. In DNA, the CDR3 is TGCGCCAGCAGCTCCTTAAGTCGCGGAAAGCAAGAGACCCAGTACTTC. Translation: CASSSLSRGKQETQYF.

The chain uses TRBV18 and TRBJ1-4; D gene unclear. Per germline, CDR1 KGHSH and CDR2 LQKENI. The CDR3 is made up of 12 amino acids. V lost 3 bases, J lost 8 bases, and 7 bases lay in between. CDR3 region: CASSPSQEKLFF. The CDR3 DNA follows: TGTGCCAGCTCACCTTCCCAGGAAAAACTGTTTTTT.

The chain recombines TRBV4-2 with TRBJ1-5, with D possibly TRBD1 on 5 matching bases. Germline CDR1 LGHNA, CDR2 YNFKEQ. Trimming removed 0 bases at V and 6 bases at J, with 18 bases between. The CDR3 contains 17 residues. The CDR3 loop reads CASSQDIMEGRFQPQHF. CDR3 sequence (DNA): TGTGCCAGCAGCCAAGATATTATGGAGGGGCGCTTTCAGCCCCAGCATTTT.

The chain has TRBV10-1 and TRBJ2-3; weak D call: TRBD2 (6 bases). From germline, CDR1 is WNHNN and CDR2 SYGVQD (reference sequence). The CDR3 has 15 amino acids. V lost 0 bases to trimming and J lost 0 bases, with 7 bases between them. CDR3 DNA sequence: TGCGCCAGCAGTGAGTCGGGGAGGAGCACAGATACGCAGTATTTT. Translated, it gives CASSESGRSTDTQYF.

The chain recombines TRBV15 with TRBJ2-7, with 8 bases identical to TRBD2. The CDR3 covers 15 residues. The V gene end was trimmed by 3 bases and the J gene end by 5 bases; junction bases not matched to a gene: 9. Germline V gene data show CDR1 as LNHNV and CDR2 as YYDKDF (reference sequence). CDR3 nucleotides: TGTGCCACCAGCAGTAGGACTAGCCTTCTGGACGAGCAGTACTTC. Its protein is CATSSRTSLLDEQYF.

This chain uses TRBV5-1 with TRBJ1-4; the match to TRBD1 covers 7 bases. Trimming removed 7 bases from V and 0 bases from J; junction bases left unmatched: 6. Germline V CDR1 and CDR2: SGHRS, YFSETQ. The CDR3 loop spans 15 amino acids. The CDR3 reads CASRRGTSTNEKLFF. The CDR3 DNA reads as TGCGCCAGCCGCAGGGGGACATCAACTAATGAAAAACTGTTTTTT.

The rearrangement joins TRBV24-1 to TRBJ2-3; 13 nucleotides line up with TRBD2. Germline CDR1 is KGHDR and CDR2 is SFDVKD. The CDR3 runs to 18 residues. V trimming: 5 bases; J trimming: 5 bases; junction bases outside the gene matches: 12. The CDR3 is CATSAPGGLAGVIDTQYF. The CDR3 DNA reads as TGTGCCACCAGTGCTCCCGGAGGACTAGCGGGAGTGATAGATACGCAGTATTTT.

A few counts support this clone. This sequence joins TRBV28 and TRBJ2-5; D is perhaps TRBD1 (6 bases). V lost 4 bases to trimming and J lost 5 bases, with 17 bases between them. In germline, CDR1 is MDHEN, CDR2 SYDVKM. This CDR3 comprises 15 residues. CDR3 bases: TGTGCCAGCAGTTCTGCACTCAGGGGTCGGGAGACCCAGTACTTC. Translation: CASSSALRGRETQYF.

This chain uses TRBV7-2 with TRBJ1-1; TRBD1 matches 7 bases. The V and J ends lost 2 bases and 3 bases, in that order; junction bases with no gene match: 6. In germline, CDR1 is SGHTA, CDR2 FQGNSA. CDR3 size: 15 residues. The CDR3 region is CASSLYRGGDTEAFF. The CDR3 region has the DNA TGTGCCAGCAGCTTATACAGGGGTGGGGACACTGAAGCTTTCTTT.

The V call is TRBV28, the J call TRBJ1-5, with no clear D. Germline CDR1 MDHEN, CDR2 SYDVKM. The CDR3 consists of 14 residues. V was pared by 3 bases and J by 4 bases, with 10 bases between. The CDR3: CASSFNRNNQPQHF. The CDR3 DNA is TGTGCCAGCAGTTTCAACAGAAATAATCAGCCCCAGCATTTT.

The chain is built from TRBV28 and TRBJ2-4; 7 bases line up with TRBD2. The CDR3 length is 15 residues. V trimming: 3 bases; J trimming: 6 bases; junction bases outside the gene matches: 8. Germline V gene data show CDR1 as MDHEN and CDR2 as SYDVKM. CDR3 bases: TGTGCCAGCAGTTTTGGCGGGAGCAAGGCAAACATTCAGTACTTC. Protein sequence: CASSFGGSKANIQYF. Full variable domain (missing parts from reference TRBV28 and TRBJ2-4): DVKVTQSSRYLVKRTGEKVFLECVQDMDHENMFWYRQDPGLGLRLIYFSYDVKMKEKGDIPEGYSVSREKKERFSLILESASTNQTSMYLCASSFGGSKANIQYFGAGTRLSVL.

This chain joins TRBV6-5 and TRBJ1-1; possible D gene TRBD1, 6 bases. V was pared by 8 bases and J by 0 bases, with 16 bases between. This CDR3 comprises 15 residues. CDR1 and CDR2 (germline): MNHEY, SVGAGI. For the CDR3, the DNA is TGTGCCAGCCACTCCCTTGGACAGTTGAACACTGAAGCTTTCTTT. Its protein product is CASHSLGQLNTEAFF.

This chain links TRBV19 with TRBJ2-5; 9 nucleotides match TRBD2. The CDR3 is 16 residues long. The trim removed 3 bases at V and 2 bases at J, leaving 7 bases unmatched. The germline V gene has CDR1 LNHDA and CDR2 SQIVND (reference sequence). Here the CDR3 reads CASSMFAGGGQETQYF. As DNA, the CDR3 is TGTGCCAGTAGTATGTTTGCGGGAGGGGGTCAAGAGACCCAGTACTTC.

CDR3 nucleotides: TGTGCCAGCAGTGAGGTAGCGGGAGCACGAAATACGCAGTATTTT. The encoded protein is CASSEVAGARNTQYF. The chain couples TRBV2 to TRBJ2-3; 9 nucleotides agree with TRBD2. The CDR3 is made up of 15 amino acids. Germline V gene data show CDR1 as SNHLY and CDR2 as FYNNEI. J lost 7 bases, V lost 3 bases, and 8 bases had no gene match.

This chain connects TRBV2 to TRBJ2-2; 11 positions match TRBD2. With V trimmed by 4 bases and J by 4 bases, 17 bases remained unmatched. In germline, CDR1 is SNHLY, CDR2 FYNNEI. The CDR3 length is 20 residues. The CDR3 region is CASSGFGTSGFFGGTGELFF. The CDR3 bases are TGTGCCAGCAGTGGGTTTGGGACTAGCGGCTTCTTTGGTGGCACCGGGGAGCTGTTTTTT.

The genes are TRBV2 and TRBJ1-5, with TRBD1 matching over 7 bases. CDR3 size: 14 residues. The germline V gene encodes CDR1 SNHLY and CDR2 FYNNEI. The trim removed 5 bases at V and 7 bases at J, leaving 8 bases unmatched. The CDR3 loop reads CASSLRQGRQPQHF. Here the CDR3 DNA reads TGTGCCAGCAGTCTTCGACAGGGCAGGCAGCCCCAGCATTTT.

The V gene is TRBV30, the J gene TRBJ2-1; no clear D gene. This CDR3 spans 12 amino acids. The V and J ends lost 3 bases and 9 bases respectively, with 12 bases between them. The germline V gene encodes CDR1 GTSNPN and CDR2 SVGIG (reference sequence). CDR3 sequence (DNA): TGTGCCTGGAGCCGCAGAGGTCGTGAGCAGTTCTTC. This translates into CAWSRRGREQFF.

This chain links TRBV5-1 with TRBJ2-3; 12 bases line up with TRBD1. The V gene end was trimmed by 4 bases and the J gene end by 5 bases; junction bases not matched to a gene: 8. The CDR3 is 16 amino acids. Germline assignment: CDR1 SGHRS and CDR2 YFSETQ. CDR3 in DNA: TGCGCCAGCAGCCCCGGGACAGGGGGCAGGATAGATACGCAGTATTTT. Translated, it gives CASSPGTGGRIDTQYF.

V is TRBV28 and J is TRBJ2-2, with a tentative D call TRBD1 (6 bases). CDR1 is MDHEN, CDR2 SYDVKM, per germline. The CDR3 sequence is 14 residues long. Trimming removed 6 bases from V and 5 bases from J, with 13 bases in between. The CDR3: CASRRTGKTGELFF. DNA of the CDR3: TGTGCCAGCAGGAGAACAGGGAAGACCGGGGAGCTGTTTTTT.

This chain uses TRBV5-6 with TRBJ2-3; 8 bases align to TRBD2. Germline CDR1 and CDR2: SGHDT and YYEEEE. The junction had 3 bases not matched to a gene; V was cut back by 0 bases and J by 3 bases. This CDR3 region has 15 residues. The CDR3 region is CASSLVGGRTDTQYF. CDR3 nucleotide sequence: TGTGCCAGCAGCTTGGTCGGCGGGAGGACAGATACGCAGTATTTT.

The chain uses TRBV28 and TRBJ2-7, with D perhaps matching TRBD2 (5 bases). Trimming removed 6 bases from V and 5 bases from J, with 17 bases in between. CDR1 and CDR2 from the germline V gene are MDHEN and SYDVKM. The CDR3 runs 14 residues. The DNA for the CDR3 is TGTGCCAGCAGCCGCCCCGGGGTCCCACACGAGCAGTACTTC. Protein sequence: CASSRPGVPHEQYF.

The J gene is TRBJ2-7, the V gene TRBV5-4; the D gene is possibly TRBD2 (7 bases). This CDR3 region has 16 residues. Germline-derived CDR1 and CDR2 are SGHNT and YYREEE (reference sequence). Trimming stripped 4 bases from V and 1 base from J, with 18 bases between. This CDR3 reads CASSLGGGRFSYEQYF. The CDR3 DNA reads TGTGCCAGCAGCCTGGGGGGCGGGAGATTTTCCTACGAGCAGTACTTC.

The rearrangement joins TRBV18 to TRBJ2-5; 11 bases align to TRBD1. This CDR3 has 14 residues. V trimming: 5 bases; J trimming: 5 bases; junction bases outside the gene matches: 4. Germline assignment: CDR1 KGHSH and CDR2 LQKENI. The CDR3 sequence: CASSSGQGGETQYF. CDR3 coding DNA: TGTGCCAGCTCATCGGGACAGGGGGGTGAGACCCAGTACTTC.

The chain has TRBV7-9 and TRBJ1-1; weak D call: TRBD1 (6 bases). V shed 3 bases and J shed 3 bases, with 11 bases lying between them. Germline CDR1 and CDR2: SEHNR and FQNEAQ (reference sequence). The CDR3 contains 14 residues. The DNA for the CDR3 is TGTGCCAGCAGCTTTATCCGACAGGACACTGAAGCTTTCTTT. This translates into CASSFIRQDTEAFF.